This T cell receptor (beta chain) was identified during a study of cytomegalovirus exposure and HLA in healthy donors. About the research overall: The 110 or so validation repertoires were produced on the same platform as the 720 or so repertoires of the first cohort. This was reported in a later analysis.

The protocol was immunoSEQ multiplex PCR, while the TCRdb copy is restricted to in-frame clones and leaves out a portion. The table includes around 130,000 clones, 88% detected once. The trim removed 3 bases at V and 0 bases at J, leaving 5 bases unmatched. The CDR3 has 17 residues. Germline CDR1 MNHEY, CDR2 SMNVEV (reference sequence). A note on this clone: Its antigen is as yet unknown.

General study points: Researchers catalogued 150 or so TCR beta chains as cytomegalovirus-associated. In the 120 or so validation repertoires, just under 95% of cluster scores exceeded 0, per a later analysis. Reportedly, diagnosis of cytomegalovirus status by the classifier showed high specificity and sensitivity.

The sequenced sample consisted of PBMCs. The V and J genes are TRBV27 and TRBJ2-1, with 10 bases that match TRBD2. This TCR derives from a man under 40 in good health and CMV-seronegative. DNA of the CDR3: TGTGCCAGCAGTTTCCTAGCGGGAGCCATCTCCTACAATGAGCAGTTCTTC. Encoded protein: CASSFLAGAISYNEQFF.